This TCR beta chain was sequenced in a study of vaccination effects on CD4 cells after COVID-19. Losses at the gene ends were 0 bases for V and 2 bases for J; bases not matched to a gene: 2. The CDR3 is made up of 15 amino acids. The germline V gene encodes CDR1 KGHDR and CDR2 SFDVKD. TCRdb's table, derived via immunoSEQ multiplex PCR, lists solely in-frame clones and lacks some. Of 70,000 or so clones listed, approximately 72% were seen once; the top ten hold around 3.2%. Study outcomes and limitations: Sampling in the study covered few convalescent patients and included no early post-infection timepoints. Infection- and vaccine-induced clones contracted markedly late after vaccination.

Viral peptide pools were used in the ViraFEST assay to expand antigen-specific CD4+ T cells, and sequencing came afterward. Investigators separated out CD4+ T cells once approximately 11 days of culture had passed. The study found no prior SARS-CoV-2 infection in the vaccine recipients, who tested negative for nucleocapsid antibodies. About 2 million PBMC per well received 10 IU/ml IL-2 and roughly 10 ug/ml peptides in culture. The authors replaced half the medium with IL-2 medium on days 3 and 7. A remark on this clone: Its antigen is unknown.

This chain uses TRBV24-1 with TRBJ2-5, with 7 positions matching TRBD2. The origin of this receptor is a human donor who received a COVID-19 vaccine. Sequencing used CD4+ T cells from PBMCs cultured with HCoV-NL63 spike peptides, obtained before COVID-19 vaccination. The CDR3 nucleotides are TGTGCCACCAGTGATTTGGAGGGAGGGCAAGAGACCCAGTACTTC. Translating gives CATSDLEGGQETQYF.